The source of this TCR beta chain is a study of blood T cell repertoires in COVID-19. Study summary: The United States, Italy and Spain supplied acute and convalescent COVID-19 samples.

In the original analysis: Quantification of nucleated cells was approximated via reference gene primer amplification. This table comes from immunoSEQ multiplex PCR, and its TCRdb copy is limited to in-frame clones, with some not included. V and J calls plus clone size are reproduced from that table; the DNA served to infer D and trimming. The sample has some 47,000 clones, roughly 85% seen once. V dropped 5 bases and J dropped 8; count of bases not matched to a gene: 11. CDR1 is GTSNPN and CDR2 is SVGIG in the germline V gene (reference sequence). The CDR3 consists of 13 residues. Specimen: peripheral blood. The chain uses TRBV30 and TRBJ1-2; 7 bases line up with TRBD1. The TCR comes from an elderly woman with acute or convalescent COVID-19. CDR3 region: CAWGRQGSSGYTF. CDR3 DNA sequence: TGTGCCTGGGGGAGACAGGGATCCTCGGGCTACACCTTC.